The 25 T cell receptor beta chains in this list originate from one sample, sequenced in a study of cytomegalovirus exposure and HLA in healthy donors. Researchers ran the PCR with 60 Vbeta and 13 Jbeta primers. Assay used: immunoSEQ multiplex PCR; TCRdb lists only in-frame clones, some missing. The sample lists more than 100,000 clones, about three quarters occurring once. Sequenced: PBMCs. The receptors stem from a woman between 18 and 30 years old in good health and CMV-seronegative.

The rearrangement links TRBV14 to TRBJ1-1, with a weak D call TRBD1 (5 bases). CDR1 and CDR2 from the germline V gene are SGHDN and FVKESK. V shed 4 bases and J shed 3 bases, with 18 bases lying between them. This CDR3 has 16 residues. The CDR3 bases are TGTGCCAGCAGCCCCTTCTTAAGGGGCGCGGACACTGAAGCTTTCTTT. Translation gives CASSPFLRGADTEAFF.

J is TRBJ2-5 and V is TRBV5-5, with D maybe TRBD1 (5 bases). The V and J ends lost 6 bases and 1 base respectively, with 10 bases between them. From germline, CDR1 is SGHKS and CDR2 YYEKEE (reference sequence). The CDR3 is made up of 13 amino acids. The CDR3 sequence: CASTPQGQETQYF. The DNA for the CDR3 is TGTGCCAGCACCCCGCAGGGCCAAGAGACCCAGTACTTC.

The V and J genes are TRBV21-1 and TRBJ2-5; the D call of TRBD1 is as the table states it, not checked on the DNA. TRBV21-1 is listed as a pseudogene. The CDR3 covers 16 residues. Written as DNA, the CDR3 is TGTGCCAGCGACGTCCGAGGAGACAGGGAACAAGAGACCCAGTACTTC. Its protein is CASDVRGDREQETQYF.

This clone was observed once. The V call is TRBV5-6, the J call TRBJ1-5; D possibly corresponds to TRBD1 (6 bases). Trimming removed 1 base from V and 1 base from J, with 12 bases in between. Germline V gene lookup returns CDR1 SGHDT and CDR2 YYEEEE. The CDR3 covers 16 residues. The CDR3 loop is CASSLKQGTSNQPQHF. The CDR3 coding sequence is TGTGCCAGCAGCTTGAAACAGGGCACGAGCAATCAGCCCCAGCATTTT. The complete variable domain, with remaining parts taken from reference TRBV5-6 and TRBJ1-5, reads DAGVTQSPTHLIKTRGQQVTLRCSPKSGHDTVSWYQQALGQGPQFIFQYYEEEERQRGNFPDRFSGHQFPNYSSELNVNALLLGDSALYLCASSLKQGTSNQPQHFGDGTRLSIL.

The V and J genes are TRBV6-1 and TRBJ1-2; no clear D. V dropped 3 bases and J dropped 1 base, with 6 bases sitting between them. This CDR3 is built from 13 residues. Germline assignment: CDR1 MNHNS and CDR2 SASEGT. DNA for the CDR3: TGTGCCAGCAGTGACCGGGGTAACTATGGCTACACCTTC. It is translated as CASSDRGNYGYTF.

The chain couples TRBV5-6 to TRBJ2-5; D unresolved. The germline gives CDR1 SGHDT, CDR2 YYEEEE. V was shortened by 4 bases and J by 0 bases, with 7 bases between the two germline ends. The CDR3 covers 13 residues. The CDR3 is CASSPDYQETQYF. In DNA form, the CDR3 reads TGTGCCAGCAGCCCTGACTACCAAGAGACCCAGTACTTC.

The V call is TRBV29-1, the J call TRBJ1-2, with D uncertain. CDR3 length: 14 amino acids. Germline V gives CDR1 SQVTM, CDR2 ANQGSEA. Trimming shortened V by 0 bases and J by 8 bases, and 16 bases separated the two germline ends. DNA for the CDR3: TGCAGCGTTGAAGATATCGGTACAGCCCAAGGCTACACCTTC. It specifies CSVEDIGTAQGYTF.

CDR3 coding DNA: TGTGCCAGCAGTCCGCGGGGGGGCAATGGGGCCAACGTCCTGACTTTC. This codes for CASSPRGGNGANVLTF. The genes are TRBV27 and TRBJ2-6; 9 bases are shared with TRBD2. The CDR3 is made up of 16 amino acids. The ends lost 5 bases at V and 3 bases at J; junction bases unmatched: 5. Germline values: CDR1 MNHEY, CDR2 SMNVEV (reference sequence). The full variable domain, completed using reference TRBV27 and TRBJ2-6, is EAQVTQNPRYLITVTGKKLTVTCSQNMNHEYMSWYRQDPGLGLRQIYYSMNVEVTDKGDVPEGYKVSRKEKRNFPLILESPSPNQTSLYFCASSPRGGNGANVLTFGAGSRLTVL.

The chain joins TRBV7-9 to TRBJ2-1, with a possible D match to TRBD1 (6 bases). Trimming removed 1 base at V and 6 bases at J, with 13 bases between. CDR3 length equals 15 residues. CDR1 and CDR2 from the germline V gene are SEHNR and FQNEAQ (reference sequence). The CDR3 DNA is TGTGCCAGCAGCTTAGTCACAGGGCCAGGCAATGAGCAGTTCTTC. Protein: CASSLVTGPGNEQFF.

As to this clone: At one end, the junction sequence differs from germline, possibly due to a read error. The rearrangement uses TRBV18 and TRBJ1-2, with TRBD1 as a possible D gene (6 bases). This CDR3 region has 13 residues. Germline CDR1 is KGHSH and CDR2 is LQKENI. CDR3 sequence reads: CASSPQGLEGYTF. In DNA form, the CDR3 reads TGTGCCAGTTCACCCCAGGGGCTAGAGGGCTACACCTTC.

This clone was recorded only once. CDR3 nucleotides: TGTGCCAGCAGCTTAGAGGGGAACACCATATATTTT. It translates to CASSLEGNTIYF. The chain is built from TRBV7-6 and TRBJ1-3, with D possibly matching TRBD1 (5 bases). The CDR3 extends over 12 amino acids. Trimming took 1 base from V and 7 from J, leaving 5 bases between them. Per germline, CDR1 SGHVS and CDR2 FNYEAQ.

The chain combines TRBV29-1 with TRBJ1-2; D may be TRBD1 (6 bases). Trimming cost V 6 bases and J 14 bases, with 19 bases left between them. This CDR3 spans 11 amino acids. CDR1 is SQVTM, CDR2 ANQGSEA, per germline. The CDR3 region is CSVVRGGLLTF. CDR3 in DNA: TGCAGCGTAGTACGGGGGGGGCTCCTAACCTTC.

The chain recombines TRBV30 with TRBJ1-3, with D unclear. The CDR3 is 14 residues long. The germline V gene encodes CDR1 GTSNPN and CDR2 SVGIG (reference sequence). Trimming stripped 0 bases from V and 2 bases from J, with 8 bases between. The CDR3 loop is CAWSVTGTGNTIYF. For the CDR3, the DNA is TGTGCCTGGAGTGTCACCGGGACTGGAAACACCATATATTTT.

The chain couples TRBV7-9 to TRBJ2-1; 7 nucleotides align to TRBD2. CDR1 and CDR2 from the germline V gene are SEHNR and FQNEAQ (reference sequence). The V gene end was trimmed by 0 bases and the J gene end by 6 bases; junction bases not matched to a gene: 8. The CDR3 sequence is 16 residues long. This chain's CDR3 is CASSLASSGHLNEQFF. CDR3 bases: TGTGCCAGCAGCTTAGCCTCTAGCGGCCACCTCAATGAGCAGTTCTTC.

The chain is built from TRBV5-4 and TRBJ2-1; D perhaps matches TRBD2 (6 bases). The CDR3 loop spans 16 amino acids. V lost 4 bases and J lost 0, with 14 bases in between. Germline values: CDR1 SGHNT, CDR2 YYREEE (reference sequence). CDR3 sequence (DNA): TGTGCCAGCAGCCCCTTGGGGGGTGTCTCCTACAATGAGCAGTTCTTC. Its protein product is CASSPLGGVSYNEQFF.

This clone was counted only a few times. CDR3 sequence: CASSYRLVRRYTEAFF. For the CDR3, the DNA is TGTGCCAGCAGTTACCGGCTGGTCAGGCGATACACTGAAGCTTTCTTT. This chain links TRBV6-6 with TRBJ1-1, with D unclear. Trimming stripped 2 bases from V and 3 bases from J, with 16 bases between. CDR1 is MNHNY and CDR2 is SVGAGI in the germline V gene (reference sequence). CDR3 size: 16 residues.

J is TRBJ1-2 and V is TRBV11-2; 7 bases are shared with TRBD1. CDR3 length: 15 amino acids. Germline V gives CDR1 SGHAT, CDR2 FQNNGV. V was pared by 5 bases and J by 8 bases, with 14 bases of the junction left unmatched. DNA for the CDR3: TGTGCCAGCAGCATTAGCCGGGACAGAGCTTACGGCTACACCTTC. Residues: CASSISRDRAYGYTF.

The CDR3 reads CSVEASGGPNYEQYF. CDR3 nucleotide sequence: TGCAGCGTTGAAGCAAGCGGGGGACCCAACTACGAGCAGTACTTC. V and J are TRBV29-1 and TRBJ2-7, with TRBD2 matching over 8 bases. With V trimmed by 1 base and J by 3 bases, 8 bases remained unmatched. Germline V gives CDR1 SQVTM, CDR2 ANQGSEA. The CDR3 totals 15 residues.

This chain links TRBV5-1 with TRBJ2-7, with 7 bases that match TRBD1. This CDR3 has 15 amino acids. J was trimmed by 1 base and V by 4 bases; bases with no gene match: 8. Germline V gives CDR1 SGHRS, CDR2 YFSETQ. CDR3 bases: TGCGCCAGCAGCCGCGGAGGACAGGATTCCTACGAGCAGTACTTC. It translates to CASSRGGQDSYEQYF. Drawing the rest from reference TRBV5-1 and TRBJ2-7, the complete variable domain is KAGVTQTPRYLIKTRGQQVTLSCSPISGHRSVSWYQQTPGQGLQFLFEYFSETQRNKGNFPGRFSGRQFSNSRSEMNVSTLELGDSALYLCASSRGGQDSYEQYFGPGTRLTVT.

The chain couples TRBV6-5 to TRBJ2-7; TRBD1 aligns across 7 bases. J was trimmed by 2 bases and V by 0 bases; bases with no gene match: 4. This CDR3 spans 15 amino acids. Germline V lookup: CDR1 MNHEY, CDR2 SVGAGI. CDR3 sequence: CASSYSTGQTYEQYF. The CDR3 DNA reads TGTGCCAGCAGTTACTCCACGGGACAGACCTACGAGCAGTACTTC.

This clone came up a few times. The gene calls are TRBV28 and TRBJ1-1, with D possibly TRBD1 on 5 matching bases. Trimming cost V 1 base and J 4 bases, with 13 bases left between them. The CDR3 consists of 15 residues. Looked up from germline, CDR1 is MDHEN and CDR2 is SYDVKM. The CDR3 region has the DNA TGTGCCAGCAGTTTATCCCCCCTGGGGGGCACTGAAGCTTTCTTT. Protein sequence: CASSLSPLGGTEAFF.

The genes are TRBV28 and TRBJ1-2, with D maybe TRBD1 (5 bases). Germline V gene sequence: CDR1 MDHEN, CDR2 SYDVKM. The V end was cut by 0 bases, the J end by 6 bases, with 8 bases between. CDR3 length equals 13 residues. DNA for the CDR3: TGTGCCAGCAGTTTATGGACAGCGAATGGCTACACCTTC. Translation gives CASSLWTANGYTF.

This chain joins TRBV27 and TRBJ2-5, with 13 bases fitting TRBD2. Germline CDR1 MNHEY, CDR2 SMNVEV (reference sequence). The CDR3 loop spans 15 amino acids. J gave up 2 bases and V 6 bases, and 3 bases lay outside the gene matches. The CDR3 loop reads CASSSGLAGQETQYF. DNA of the CDR3: TGTGCCAGCAGCTCGGGACTAGCGGGACAAGAGACCCAGTACTTC.

This clone appeared a few times. The V gene is TRBV18, the J gene TRBJ2-5, with a tentative D call TRBD2 (6 bases). CDR1 and CDR2 (germline): KGHSH, LQKENI. V lost 1 base, J lost 7 bases, and 13 bases lay in between. CDR3 length: 14 amino acids. The CDR3 loop reads CASSPLLNGGTQYF. The CDR3 DNA sequence: TGTGCCAGCTCACCACTGCTTAACGGGGGGACCCAGTACTTC.

There are a few counts of this clone. The J gene is TRBJ2-5, the V gene TRBV5-1; possible D gene TRBD1, 6 bases. Germline lookup yields CDR1 SGHRS and CDR2 YFSETQ. V gave up 0 bases and J gave up 5 bases, with 8 bases separating them. The CDR3 has 13 residues. This CDR3 is CASSLAGAETQYF. CDR3 sequence (DNA): TGCGCCAGCAGCTTGGCAGGGGCCGAGACCCAGTACTTC.